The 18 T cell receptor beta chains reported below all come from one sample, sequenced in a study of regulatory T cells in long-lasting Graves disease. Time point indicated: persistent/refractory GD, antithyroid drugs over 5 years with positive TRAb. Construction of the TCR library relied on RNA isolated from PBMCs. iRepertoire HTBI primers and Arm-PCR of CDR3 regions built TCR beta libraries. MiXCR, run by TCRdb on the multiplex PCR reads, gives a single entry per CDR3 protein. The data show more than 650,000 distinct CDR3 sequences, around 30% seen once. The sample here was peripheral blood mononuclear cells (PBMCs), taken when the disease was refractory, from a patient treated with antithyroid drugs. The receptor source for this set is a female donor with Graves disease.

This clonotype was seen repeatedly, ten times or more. CDR3: CASSFTSGSGETQYF. In DNA, the CDR3 is TGTGCCAGCAGCTTCACTAGCGGGAGTGGGGAGACCCAGTACTTC. The chain joins TRBV7-3 to TRBJ2-5, with 11 nucleotides matching TRBD2. CDR3 length: 15 residues. The germline CDR1 and CDR2 sequences are SGHTA and FQGTGA. J lost 5 bases, V lost 3 bases, and 5 bases had no gene match.

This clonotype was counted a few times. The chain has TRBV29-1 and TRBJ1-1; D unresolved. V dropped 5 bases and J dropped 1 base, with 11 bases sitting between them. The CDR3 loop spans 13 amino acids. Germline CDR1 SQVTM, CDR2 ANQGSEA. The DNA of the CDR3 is TGCAGCGTTTCCTCGAAGGGGAACACTGAAGCTTTCTTT. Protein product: CSVSSKGNTEAFF. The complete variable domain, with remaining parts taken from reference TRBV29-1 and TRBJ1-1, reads SAVISQKPSRDICQRGTSLTIQCQVDSQVTMMFWYRQQPGQSLTLIATANQGSEATYESGFVIDKFPISRPNLTFSTLTVSNMSPEDSSIYLCSVSSKGNTEAFFGQGTRLTVV.

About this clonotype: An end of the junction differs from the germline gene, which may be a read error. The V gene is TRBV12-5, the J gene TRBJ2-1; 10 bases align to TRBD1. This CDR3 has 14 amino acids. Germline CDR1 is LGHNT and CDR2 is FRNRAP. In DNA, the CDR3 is TGTGTTAGTGGTTTGATCCGGACAGGGGGTGAGCAGTTCTTC. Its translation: CVSGLIRTGGEQFF.

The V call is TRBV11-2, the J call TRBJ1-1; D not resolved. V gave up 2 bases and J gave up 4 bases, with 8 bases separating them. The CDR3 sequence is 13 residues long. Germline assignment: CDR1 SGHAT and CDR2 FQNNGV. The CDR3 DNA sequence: TGTGCCAGCAGCTTATCCCTTGCCACTGAAGCTTTCTTT. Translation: CASSLSLATEAFF.

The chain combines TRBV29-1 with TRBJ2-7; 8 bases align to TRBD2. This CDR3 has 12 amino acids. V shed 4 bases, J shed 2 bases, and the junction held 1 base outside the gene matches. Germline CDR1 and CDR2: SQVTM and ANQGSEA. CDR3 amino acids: CSVALAAYEQYF. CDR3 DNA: TGCAGCGTTGCACTAGCGGCCTACGAGCAGTACTTC.

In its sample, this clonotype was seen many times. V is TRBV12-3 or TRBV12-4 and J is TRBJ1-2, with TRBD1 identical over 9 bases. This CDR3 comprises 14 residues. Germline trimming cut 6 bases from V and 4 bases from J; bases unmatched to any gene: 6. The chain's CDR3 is CASSWDRDLYGYTF. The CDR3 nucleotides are TGTGCCAGCAGCTGGGACAGGGACCTCTATGGCTACACCTTC.

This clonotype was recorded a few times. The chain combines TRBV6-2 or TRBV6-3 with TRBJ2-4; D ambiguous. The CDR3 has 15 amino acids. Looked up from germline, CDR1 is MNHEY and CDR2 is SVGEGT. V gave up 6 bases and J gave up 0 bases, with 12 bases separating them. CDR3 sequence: CASSRPSKAKNIQYF. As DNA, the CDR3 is TGTGCCAGCAGCCGACCGAGTAAAGCCAAAAACATTCAGTACTTC.

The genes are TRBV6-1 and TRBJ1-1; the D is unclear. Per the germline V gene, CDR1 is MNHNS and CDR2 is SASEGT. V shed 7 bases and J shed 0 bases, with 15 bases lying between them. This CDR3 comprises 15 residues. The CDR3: CASTPRQTVNTEAFF. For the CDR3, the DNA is TGTGCCAGCACCCCCCGGCAGACCGTGAACACTGAAGCTTTCTTT.

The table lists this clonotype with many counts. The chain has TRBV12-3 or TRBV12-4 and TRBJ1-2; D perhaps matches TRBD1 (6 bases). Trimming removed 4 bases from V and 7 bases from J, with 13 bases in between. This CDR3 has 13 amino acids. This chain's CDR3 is CASSSRRGFGYTF. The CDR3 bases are TGTGCCAGCAGTTCGAGGAGGGGGTTTGGCTACACCTTC.

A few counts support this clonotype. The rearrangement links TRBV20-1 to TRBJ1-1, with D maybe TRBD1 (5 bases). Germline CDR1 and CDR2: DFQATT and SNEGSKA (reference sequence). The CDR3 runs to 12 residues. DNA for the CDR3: TGCGGCGTACTACAGGACGCAGGTGAAGCTTTCTTT. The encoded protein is CGVLQDAGEAFF.

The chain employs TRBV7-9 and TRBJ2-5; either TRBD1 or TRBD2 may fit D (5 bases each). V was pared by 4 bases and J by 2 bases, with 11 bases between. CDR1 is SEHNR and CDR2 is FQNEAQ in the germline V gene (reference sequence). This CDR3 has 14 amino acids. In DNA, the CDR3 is TGTGCCAGCAGCTGGGACGGGGAGCAAGAGACCCAGTACTTC. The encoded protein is CASSWDGEQETQYF.

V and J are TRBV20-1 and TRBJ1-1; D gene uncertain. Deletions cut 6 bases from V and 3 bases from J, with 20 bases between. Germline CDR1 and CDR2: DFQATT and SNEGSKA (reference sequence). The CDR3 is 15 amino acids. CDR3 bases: TGCAGTGCCCCAAGGGCAGGACTTTTGGACACTGAAGCTTTCTTT. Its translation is CSAPRAGLLDTEAFF.

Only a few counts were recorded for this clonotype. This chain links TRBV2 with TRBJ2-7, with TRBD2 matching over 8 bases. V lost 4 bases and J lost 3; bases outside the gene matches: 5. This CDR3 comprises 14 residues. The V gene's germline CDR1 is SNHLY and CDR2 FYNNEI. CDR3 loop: CASSVRTSSYEQYF. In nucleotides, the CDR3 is TGTGCCAGCAGTGTTCGGACTAGCAGCTACGAGCAGTACTTC.

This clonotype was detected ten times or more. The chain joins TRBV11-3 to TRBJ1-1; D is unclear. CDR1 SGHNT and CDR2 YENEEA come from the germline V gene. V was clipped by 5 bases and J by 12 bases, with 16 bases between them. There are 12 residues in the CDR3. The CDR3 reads CASSLNGRLTFF. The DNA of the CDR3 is TGTGCCAGCAGCCTTAATGGGAGGTTAACTTTCTTT.

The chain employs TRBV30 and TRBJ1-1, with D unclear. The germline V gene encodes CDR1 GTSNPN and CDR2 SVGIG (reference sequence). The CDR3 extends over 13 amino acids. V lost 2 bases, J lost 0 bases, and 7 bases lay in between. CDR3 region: CAWSSAVNTEAFF. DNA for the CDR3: TGTGCCTGGAGTTCAGCGGTGAACACTGAAGCTTTCTTT.

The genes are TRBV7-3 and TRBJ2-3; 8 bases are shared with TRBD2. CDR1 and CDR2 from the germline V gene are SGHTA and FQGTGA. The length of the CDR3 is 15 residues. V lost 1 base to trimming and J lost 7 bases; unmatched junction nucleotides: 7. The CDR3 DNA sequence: TGTGCCAGCAGCTTAAATAGCGGGAATCGAAATACGCAGTATTTT. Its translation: CASSLNSGNRNTQYF. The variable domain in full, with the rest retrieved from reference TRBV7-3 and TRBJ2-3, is GAGVSQTPSNKVTEKGKYVELRCDPISGHTALYWYRQSLGQGPEFLIYFQGTGAADDSGLPNDRFFAVRPEGSVSTLKIQRTERGDSAVYLCASSLNSGNRNTQYFGPGTRLTVL.

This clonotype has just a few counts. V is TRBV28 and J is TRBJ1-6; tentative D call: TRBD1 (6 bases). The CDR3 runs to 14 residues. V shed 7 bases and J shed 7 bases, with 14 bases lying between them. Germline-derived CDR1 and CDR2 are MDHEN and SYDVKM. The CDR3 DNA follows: TGTGCCAGCACCCAGGGGACACTGAATTCACCCCTCCACTTT. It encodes CASTQGTLNSPLHF.

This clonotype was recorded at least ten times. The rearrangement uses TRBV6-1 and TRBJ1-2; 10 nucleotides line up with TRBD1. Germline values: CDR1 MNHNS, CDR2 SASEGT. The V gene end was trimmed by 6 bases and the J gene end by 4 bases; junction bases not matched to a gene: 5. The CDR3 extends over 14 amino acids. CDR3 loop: CASRTTGGSYGYTF. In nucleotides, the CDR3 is TGTGCCAGCAGGACGACAGGGGGCAGCTATGGCTACACCTTC.